Sequencing of this TCR beta chain was carried out in a study of T cells in Graves' hyperthyroidism and ophthalmopathy. Study results and limitations: For ophthalmopathy, model prediction preceded onset by a median about 6 months.

There are many counts of this clonotype. Its antigen is not identified. RNA transcripts yielded amplified TCR beta CDR3 regions. RT-PCR in the first round (using the HTBI primer set) targeted the TCR CDR3. One entry per CDR3 protein results from TCRdb running MiXCR on the multiplex PCR reads. This sample carries about half a million distinct CDR3 sequences, 24% of them seen once, and the ten largest clones take 10% to 12%. There are 13 residues in the CDR3. CDR1 is MNHEY, CDR2 SMNVEV, per germline (reference sequence). V lost 7 bases and J 1 base, leaving 10 bases between the germline ends. The chain carries TRBV27 and TRBJ1-1; tentatively, D is TRBD1 (6 bases). Sequenced sample: blood. The TCR sequence derives from a woman aged 30 to 39 with Graves' ophthalmopathy. In DNA, the CDR3 is TGTGCCAGCATGGACAGCGAGAACACTGAAGCTTTCTTT. Protein sequence: CASMDSENTEAFF.